This T cell receptor beta chain was captured by sequencing in a study of blood T cell repertoires in COVID-19. The CDR3 sequence is 16 residues long. Trimming removed 1 base at V and 0 bases at J, with 12 bases between. Per germline, CDR1 LGHDT and CDR2 YNNKEL (reference sequence). Libraries were prepared by immunoSEQ multiplex PCR; TCRdb keeps only in-frame clonotypes and omits some of them. This table holds about 170,000 clones, roughly 80% found once. Recruitment covered about two dozen US areas and drew participants whose ages spanned roughly 18 to 100 years. The V and J genes are TRBV3-1 (or the pseudogene TRBV3-2) and TRBJ1-1; TRBD1 might be the D (6 bases). The sequenced sample was PBMCs or T cells enriched from blood (not recorded which). The sequence derives from a man aged 50 to 59 who had recovered from COVID-19. CDR3 DNA: TGTGCCAGCAGCCAAGCCCGGGGGGCCCTGAACACTGAAGCTTTCTTT. Translation gives CASSQARGALNTEAFF.